Detailed here is one TCR beta chain. Which antigen it targets is not known. Since a much larger clone is just one base distant, this may be a read error. These data belong to a study of glioma-infiltrating T cells (dated by TCRdb to about 2016). As for the study more broadly: Glioma tissue, non-neoplastic brain tissue and matched peripheral blood mononuclear cells were used as sources from which TCR alpha- and beta-chain repertoires were sequenced. To measure divergence between tissue and blood T-cell populations, each tissue-infiltrating repertoire was compared with the peripheral blood repertoire of the same patient. Three low-grade glioma patients, roughly 8 primary glioblastoma patients and three non-glioma patients contributing non-neoplastic brain tissue were included in the paired cohort. Study-wide conclusions, independent of this receptor: Small numbers underpinned the group comparisons: roughly 8 glioblastoma patients, three low-grade glioma patients and three non-neoplastic patients. VJ-independent divergence between tissue and blood was below expectation in non-neoplastic patients but above expectation in all gliomas, especially low-grade gliomas. Only a very small number of CDR3 sequences turned up in both tissue and blood, a result put down to high CDR3 diversity combined with limited sampling.

Looking up the germline V gene yields CDR1 SNHLY and CDR2 FYNNEI. The CDR3 has 16 amino acids, counting the end cysteine and phenylalanine. The retained sequence is limited to the CDR3, 48 bases, with the frame set at the first base. V lost 2 bases and J lost 2 bases; the stretch between them is 14 bases long. The iRepertoire nested amplicon-rescue multiplex PCR (arm-PCR) platform was used to amplify TCR alpha and beta CDR3 regions from RNA. The input for one-step reverse transcription and amplification was about 100-450 ng of tissue mRNA or PBMC total RNA. Following bead purification, Illumina adapters were added through a secondary multiplex PCR, and the libraries were then gel-purified between 200 and 400 bp. The libraries contained internal 6-nucleotide barcodes that were used for demultiplexing. Libraries were sequenced on an Illumina MiSeq with 2x220 or 2x250 nucleotide paired-end reads. The study's own analysis went as follows. Paired reads were merged using FLASH 1.2.11 and were aligned to the GRCh37 human genome using BWA-MEM, after which TRA and TRB reads were extracted. V and J assignment used an IMGT-derived reference of cassette sequences and CDR3 motifs that included pseudogenes. Three-frame translation of reads was performed, and productive CDR3s were defined as those with a C...FGXG motif and no stop codons. Clonotypes were defined as unique combinations of V-J cassette pair and CDR3 amino acid sequence. Reads were filtered by Hamming distance, with the threshold set by the sequence error rate of each sample in mapped regions. The public reads were reprocessed in TCRdb via fastp at Q25 and MiXCR, keeping in-frame beta chains. Under each unique CDR3 protein, matching rows form one entry showing the most common genes and DNA. These V and J calls rely on TCRdb rather than the paper's analysis. The table for this sample lists roughly 40,000 distinct CDR3 sequences; 20% to 25% of them were counted only once. Of the sample, around 5.8% is held by the ten largest clones.

The chain links TRBV2 with TRBJ2-3; the D gene is possibly TRBD1 or TRBD2, each agreeing over 5 bases. This clonotype originated in a human donor with low-grade glioma or glioblastoma, undergoing nonglioma brain surgery, or in good health (not recorded which). The sample taken for sequencing was glioma tissue, nonneoplastic brain tissue, or PBMCs (not recorded which). The CDR3 corresponds to CASSEYWGSLTDTQYF. Read as DNA, the sequence is TGTGCCAGCAGTGAATATTGGGGGAGCCTCACAGATACGCAGTATTTT.